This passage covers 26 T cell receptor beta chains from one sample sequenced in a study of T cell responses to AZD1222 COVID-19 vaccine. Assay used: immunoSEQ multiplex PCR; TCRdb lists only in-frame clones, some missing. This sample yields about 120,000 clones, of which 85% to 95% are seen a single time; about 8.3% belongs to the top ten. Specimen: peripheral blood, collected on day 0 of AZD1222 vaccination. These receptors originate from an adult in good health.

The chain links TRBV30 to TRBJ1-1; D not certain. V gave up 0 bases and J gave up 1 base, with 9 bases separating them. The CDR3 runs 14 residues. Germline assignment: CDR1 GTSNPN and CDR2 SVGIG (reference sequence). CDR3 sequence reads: CAWSVSLTNTEAFF. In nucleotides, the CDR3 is TGTGCCTGGAGTGTCTCCCTTACGAACACTGAAGCTTTCTTT.

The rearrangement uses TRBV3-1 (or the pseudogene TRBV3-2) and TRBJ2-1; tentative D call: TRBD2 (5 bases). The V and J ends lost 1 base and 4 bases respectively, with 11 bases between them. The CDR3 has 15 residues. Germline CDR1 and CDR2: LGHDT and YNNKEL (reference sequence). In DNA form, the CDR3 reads TGTGCCAGCAGCCAAGGTTGGGAGAGGTACAATGAGCAGTTCTTC. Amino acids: CASSQGWERYNEQFF.

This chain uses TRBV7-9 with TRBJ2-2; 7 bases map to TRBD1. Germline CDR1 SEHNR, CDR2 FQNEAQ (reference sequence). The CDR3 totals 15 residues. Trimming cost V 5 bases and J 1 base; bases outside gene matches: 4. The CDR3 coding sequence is TGTGCCAGCAGCCCCTGGACAGGGAACACCGGGGAGCTGTTTTTT. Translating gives CASSPWTGNTGELFF.

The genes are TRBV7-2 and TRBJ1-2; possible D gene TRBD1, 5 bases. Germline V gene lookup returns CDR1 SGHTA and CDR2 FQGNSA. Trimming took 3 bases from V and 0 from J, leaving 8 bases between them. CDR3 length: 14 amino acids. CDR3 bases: TGTGCCAGCAGCTTCAGGGAAACTAACTATGGCTACACCTTC. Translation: CASSFRETNYGYTF.

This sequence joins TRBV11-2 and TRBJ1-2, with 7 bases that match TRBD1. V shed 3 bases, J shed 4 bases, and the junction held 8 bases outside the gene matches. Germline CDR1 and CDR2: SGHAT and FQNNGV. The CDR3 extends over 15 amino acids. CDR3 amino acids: CASSLRGQSSYGYTF. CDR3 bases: TGTGCCAGCAGCTTGAGGGGACAGTCCTCCTATGGCTACACCTTC.

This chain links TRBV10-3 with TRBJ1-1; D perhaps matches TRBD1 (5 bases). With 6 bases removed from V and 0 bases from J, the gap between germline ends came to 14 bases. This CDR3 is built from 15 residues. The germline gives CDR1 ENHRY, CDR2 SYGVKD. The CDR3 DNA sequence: TGTGCCATCAGGACGGCGGGACTCATGAACACTGAAGCTTTCTTT. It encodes CAIRTAGLMNTEAFF.

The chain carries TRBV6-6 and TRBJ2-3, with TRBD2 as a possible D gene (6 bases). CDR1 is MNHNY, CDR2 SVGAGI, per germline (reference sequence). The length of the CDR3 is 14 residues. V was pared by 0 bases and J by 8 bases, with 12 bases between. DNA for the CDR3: TGTGCCAGCAGTTACTCAGGGACTCAAAGTACGCAGTATTTT. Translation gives CASSYSGTQSTQYF.

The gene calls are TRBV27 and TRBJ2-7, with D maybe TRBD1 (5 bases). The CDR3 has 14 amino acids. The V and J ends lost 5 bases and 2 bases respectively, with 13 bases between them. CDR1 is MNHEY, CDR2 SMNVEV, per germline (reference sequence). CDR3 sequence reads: CASSRTGSTYEQYF. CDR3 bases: TGTGCCAGCAGTCGAACAGGTAGCACCTACGAGCAGTACTTC.

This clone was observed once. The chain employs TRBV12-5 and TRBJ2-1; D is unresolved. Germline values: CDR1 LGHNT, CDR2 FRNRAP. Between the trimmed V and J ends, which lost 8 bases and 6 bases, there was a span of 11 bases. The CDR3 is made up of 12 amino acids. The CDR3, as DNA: TGTGCTAGTTCCGATGCGGCCAATGAGCAGTTCTTC. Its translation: CASSDAANEQFF. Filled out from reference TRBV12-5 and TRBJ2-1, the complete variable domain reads DARVTQTPRHKVTEMGQEVTMRCQPILGHNTVFWYRQTMMQGLELLAYFRNRAPLDDSGMPKDRFSAEMPDATLATLKIQPSEPRDSAVYFCASSDAANEQFFGPGTRLTVL.

The CDR3 sequence is CASSLQKRGAYGYTF. The DNA of the CDR3 is TGTGCCAGCAGTTTACAGAAGAGGGGGGCCTATGGCTACACCTTC. V usage is TRBV28 and J usage is TRBJ1-2, with D perhaps TRBD1 (6 bases). The CDR3 totals 15 residues. Germline-derived CDR1 and CDR2 are MDHEN and SYDVKM. V was shortened by 2 bases and J by 4 bases, with 14 bases between the two germline ends.

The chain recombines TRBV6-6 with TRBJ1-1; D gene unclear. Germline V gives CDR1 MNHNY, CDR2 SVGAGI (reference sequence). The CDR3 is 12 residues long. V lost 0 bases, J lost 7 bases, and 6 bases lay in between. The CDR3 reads CASSYSNIEAFF. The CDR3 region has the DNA TGTGCCAGCAGTTACTCGAATATTGAAGCTTTCTTT.

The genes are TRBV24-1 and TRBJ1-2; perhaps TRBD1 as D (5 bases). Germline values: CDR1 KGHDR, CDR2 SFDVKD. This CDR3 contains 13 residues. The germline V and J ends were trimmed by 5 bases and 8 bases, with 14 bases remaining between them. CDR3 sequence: CATSGGGYTGYTF. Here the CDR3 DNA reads TGTGCCACCAGTGGTGGGGGATACACAGGCTACACCTTC.

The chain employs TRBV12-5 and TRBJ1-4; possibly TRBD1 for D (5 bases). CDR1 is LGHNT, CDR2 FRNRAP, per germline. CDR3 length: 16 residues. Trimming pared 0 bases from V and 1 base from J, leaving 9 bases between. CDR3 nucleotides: TGTGCTAGTGGTTTGGTACAGGCGGTAACTAATGAAAAACTGTTTTTT. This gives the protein CASGLVQAVTNEKLFF.

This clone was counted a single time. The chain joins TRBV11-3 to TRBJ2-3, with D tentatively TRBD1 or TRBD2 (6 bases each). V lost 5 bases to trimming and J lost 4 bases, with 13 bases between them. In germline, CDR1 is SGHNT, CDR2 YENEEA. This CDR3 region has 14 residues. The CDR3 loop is CASSGGRRSDTQYF. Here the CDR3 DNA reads TGTGCCAGCAGCGGGGGGCGGCGCTCAGATACGCAGTATTTT.

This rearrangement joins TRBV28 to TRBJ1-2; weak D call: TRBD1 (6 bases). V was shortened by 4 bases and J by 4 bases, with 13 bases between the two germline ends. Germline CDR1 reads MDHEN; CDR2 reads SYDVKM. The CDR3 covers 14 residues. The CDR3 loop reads CASSSGEVGYGYTF. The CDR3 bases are TGTGCCAGCAGTTCAGGGGAAGTTGGCTATGGCTACACCTTC.

CDR3 in DNA: TGTGCCAGCAGCGAACGGCTCGGGACTAGAAGTGGCAATGAGCAGTTCTTC. Its protein product is CASSERLGTRSGNEQFF. The genes are TRBV5-5 and TRBJ2-1; 8 bases align to TRBD2. Trimming at V came to 4 bases and at J to 6 bases, leaving 15 bases not matched to a gene. CDR1 SGHKS and CDR2 YYEKEE come from the germline V gene (reference sequence). The CDR3 consists of 17 residues.

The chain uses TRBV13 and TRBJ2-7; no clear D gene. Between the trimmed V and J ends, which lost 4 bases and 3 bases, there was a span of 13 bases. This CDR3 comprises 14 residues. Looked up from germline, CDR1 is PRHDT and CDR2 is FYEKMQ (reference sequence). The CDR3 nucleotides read TGTGCCAGCAGCTGGGCCGATTCTTTCTACGAGCAGTACTTC. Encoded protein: CASSWADSFYEQYF.

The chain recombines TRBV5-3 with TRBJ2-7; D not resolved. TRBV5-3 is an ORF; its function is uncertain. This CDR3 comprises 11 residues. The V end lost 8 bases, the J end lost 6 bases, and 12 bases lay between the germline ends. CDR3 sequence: CASLAGGEQYF. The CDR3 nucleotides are TGTGCCAGTCTCGCCGGTGGCGAGCAGTACTTC.

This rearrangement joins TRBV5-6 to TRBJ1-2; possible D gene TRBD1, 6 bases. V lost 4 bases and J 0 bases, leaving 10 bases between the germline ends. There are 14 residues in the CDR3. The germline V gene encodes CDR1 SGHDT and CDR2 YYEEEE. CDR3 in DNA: TGTGCCAGCAGCCCAGGGGTACCTAACTATGGCTACACCTTC. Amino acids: CASSPGVPNYGYTF.

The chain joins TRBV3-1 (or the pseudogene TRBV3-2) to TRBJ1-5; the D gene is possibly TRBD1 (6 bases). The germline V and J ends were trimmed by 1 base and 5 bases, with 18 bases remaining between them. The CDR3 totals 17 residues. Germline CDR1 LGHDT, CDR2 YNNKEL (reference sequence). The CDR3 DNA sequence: TGTGCCAGCAGCCAAGGCCCCGGGACAACTCCTCATCAGCCCCAGCATTTT. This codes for CASSQGPGTTPHQPQHF.

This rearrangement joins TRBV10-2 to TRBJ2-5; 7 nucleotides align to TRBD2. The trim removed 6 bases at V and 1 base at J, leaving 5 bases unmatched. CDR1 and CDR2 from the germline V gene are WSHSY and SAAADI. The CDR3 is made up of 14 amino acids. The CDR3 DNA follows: TGCGCCAGCAGCCACGGGACTATCCAAGAGACCCAGTACTTC. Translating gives CASSHGTIQETQYF.

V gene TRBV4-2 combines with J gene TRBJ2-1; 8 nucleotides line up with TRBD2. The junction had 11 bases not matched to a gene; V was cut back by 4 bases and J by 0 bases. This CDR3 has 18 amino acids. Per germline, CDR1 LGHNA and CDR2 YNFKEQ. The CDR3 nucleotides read TGTGCCAGCAGCCTTCGGGGGGGCTCGGTTTTCTCCTACAATGAGCAGTTCTTC. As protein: CASSLRGGSVFSYNEQFF.

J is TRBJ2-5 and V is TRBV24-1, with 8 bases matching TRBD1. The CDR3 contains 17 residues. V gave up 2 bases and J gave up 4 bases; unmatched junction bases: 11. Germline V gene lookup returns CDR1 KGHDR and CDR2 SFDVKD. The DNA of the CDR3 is TGTGCCACCAGTGATTCCCGGACAGGGACCTATGTAGAGACCCAGTACTTC. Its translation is CATSDSRTGTYVETQYF.

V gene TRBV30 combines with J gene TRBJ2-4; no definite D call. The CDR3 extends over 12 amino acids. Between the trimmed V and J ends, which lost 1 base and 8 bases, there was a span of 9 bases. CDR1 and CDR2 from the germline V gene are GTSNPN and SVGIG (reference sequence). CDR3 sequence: CAWSAERHIQYF. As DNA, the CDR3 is TGTGCCTGGAGTGCCGAGAGGCACATTCAGTACTTC.

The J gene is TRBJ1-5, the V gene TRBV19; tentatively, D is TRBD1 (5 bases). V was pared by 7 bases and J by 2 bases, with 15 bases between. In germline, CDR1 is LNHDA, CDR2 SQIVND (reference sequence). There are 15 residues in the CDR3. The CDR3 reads CASNKGPWGNQPQHF. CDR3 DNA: TGTGCCAGTAACAAGGGGCCCTGGGGCAATCAGCCCCAGCATTTT. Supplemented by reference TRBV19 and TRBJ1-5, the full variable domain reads DGGITQSPKYLFRKEGQNVTLSCEQNLNHDAMYWYRQDPGQGLRLIYYSQIVNDFQKGDIAEGYSVSREKKESFPLTVTSAQKNPTAFYLCASNKGPWGNQPQHFGDGTRLSIL.

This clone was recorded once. CDR3 DNA: TGTGCCAGCAGTGAGGGTTACGGGTTGAGGGATACGCAGTATTTT. It is translated as CASSEGYGLRDTQYF. The V gene is TRBV6-1, the J gene TRBJ2-3; D unresolved. CDR1 MNHNS and CDR2 SASEGT come from the germline V gene. The CDR3 is 15 amino acids. Trimming removed 3 bases from V and 6 bases from J, with 16 bases in between.